The 17 T cell receptor beta chains below all came from one sample that was sequenced in a study of shared clonotypes between healthy human individuals. Profiling relied on immunoSEQ multiplex PCR, and the TCRdb table lists in-frame clones only, not all of them. Of millions of clones listed, around 94% are singletons. The sequenced sample was naive CD4+ T cells sorted from blood. This sample's subset: CD45RA+ positively selected. Every receptor here comes from a man younger than 35 in good health.

Notes on this clone: Different DNA sequences within this sample yield the same CDR3. The chain combines TRBV19 with TRBJ1-5, with 8 bases fitting TRBD1. Trimming at V came to 4 bases and at J to 4 bases, leaving 0 bases not matched to a gene. Per germline, CDR1 LNHDA and CDR2 SQIVND (reference sequence). CDR3 size: 13 residues. The CDR3 loop reads CASSRDRNQPQHF. The CDR3 nucleotides are TGTGCCAGTAGTAGGGACAGGAATCAGCCCCAGCATTTT.

The rearrangement uses TRBV2 and TRBJ2-1; 7 bases align to TRBD2. The CDR3 is 11 residues long. The germline CDR1 and CDR2 sequences are SNHLY and FYNNEI. V gave up 8 bases and J gave up 9 bases; unmatched junction bases: 4. CDR3 sequence: CASGGEGEQFF. The CDR3 DNA sequence: TGTGCCAGCGGGGGGGAAGGTGAGCAGTTCTTC.

The chain combines TRBV18 with TRBJ2-7; no clear D gene. This CDR3 is built from 12 residues. V lost 3 bases to trimming and J lost 5 bases, with 8 bases between them. Germline values: CDR1 KGHSH, CDR2 LQKENI. CDR3 sequence (DNA): TGTGCCAGCTCACCGGAAAGTCACGAGCAGTACTTC. Encoded protein: CASSPESHEQYF.

The gene calls are TRBV5-1 and TRBJ1-4; D possibly corresponds to TRBD1 (5 bases). Germline V gene lookup returns CDR1 SGHRS and CDR2 YFSETQ. CDR3 size: 15 residues. Trimming removed 4 bases from V and 7 bases from J, with 17 bases in between. The CDR3 DNA is TGCGCCAGCAGCGGAGGGAGGGGAATGGGTGAAAAACTGTTTTTT. As protein: CASSGGRGMGEKLFF.

This clone was counted only a few times. This sequence joins TRBV7-9 and TRBJ1-2; D remains ambiguous. This CDR3 spans 12 amino acids. The V gene lost 5 bases and the J gene lost 4 bases, with 8 bases spanning the gap. From germline, CDR1 is SEHNR and CDR2 FQNEAQ (reference sequence). The CDR3 loop is CASSPGVYGYTF. CDR3 bases: TGTGCCAGCAGCCCAGGAGTCTATGGCTACACCTTC. The complete variable domain, with remaining parts taken from reference TRBV7-9 and TRBJ1-2, reads DTGVSQNPRHKITKRGQNVTFRCDPISEHNRLYWYRQTLGQGPEFLTYFQNEAQLEKSRLLSDRFSAERPKGSFSTLEIQRTEQGDSAMYLCASSPGVYGYTFGSGTRLTVV.

The CDR3 DNA sequence: TGTGCCAGCAGCTTAGTGGGGGGGGACTCCTACGAGCAGTACTTC. Residues: CASSLVGGDSYEQYF. This chain uses TRBV13 with TRBJ2-7; 7 nucleotides line up with TRBD2. Germline CDR1 reads PRHDT; CDR2 reads FYEKMQ (reference sequence). Trimming cost V 1 base and J 0 bases; bases outside gene matches: 3. The CDR3 spans 15 residues.

This clone was picked up one time. The rearrangement uses TRBV18 and TRBJ1-1; no definite D call. CDR3 length equals 14 residues. The V end was cut by 2 bases, the J end by 1 base, with 8 bases between. Germline loops: CDR1 KGHSH, CDR2 LQKENI. The CDR3 spells CASSPGHENTEAFF. Here the CDR3 DNA reads TGTGCCAGCTCACCAGGGCACGAGAACACTGAAGCTTTCTTT.

A note on this clone: Within the sample, other DNA sequences also encode this same CDR3. This chain joins TRBV9 and TRBJ2-3; D tentatively reads TRBD1 or TRBD2 (6 bases each). Germline CDR1 reads SGDLS; CDR2 reads YYNGEE. Trimming pared 0 bases from V and 0 bases from J, leaving 11 bases between. The CDR3 has 16 residues. CDR3 sequence: CASSVGGGTSTDTQYF. The CDR3 nucleotides are TGTGCCAGCAGCGTAGGAGGGGGGACTAGCACAGATACGCAGTATTTT.

In its sample, this clone was seen once. The V gene is TRBV7-6, the J gene TRBJ2-5; D may be TRBD2 (5 bases). CDR3 length: 16 residues. Germline-derived CDR1 and CDR2 are SGHVS and FNYEAQ. The V end was cut by 5 bases, the J end by 1 base, with 17 bases between. DNA of the CDR3: TGTGCCAGCAGCCCCAACCTGGGCAGCGGCCAAGAGACCCAGTACTTC. This translates into CASSPNLGSGQETQYF. The full variable domain, in which reference TRBV7-6 and TRBJ2-5 provide the parts outside the CDR3, is GAGVSQSPRYKVTKRGQDVALRCDPISGHVSLYWYRQALGQGPEFLTYFNYEAQQDKSGLPNDRFSAERPEGSISTLTIQRTEQRDSAMYRCASSPNLGSGQETQYFGPGTRLLVL.

V gene TRBV19 combines with J gene TRBJ2-1; D could derive from TRBD1 or TRBD2 (5 bases each). Germline assignment: CDR1 LNHDA and CDR2 SQIVND (reference sequence). The CDR3 contains 16 residues. Trimming removed 0 bases at V and 4 bases at J, with 13 bases between. The CDR3 is CASSIDHGAPYNEQFF. The CDR3 DNA sequence: TGTGCCAGTAGTATAGATCACGGGGCCCCGTACAATGAGCAGTTCTTC. Full variable domain (missing parts from reference TRBV19 and TRBJ2-1): DGGITQSPKYLFRKEGQNVTLSCEQNLNHDAMYWYRQDPGQGLRLIYYSQIVNDFQKGDIAEGYSVSREKKESFPLTVTSAQKNPTAFYLCASSIDHGAPYNEQFFGPGTRLTVL.

This clone was recorded once. This chain uses TRBV9 with TRBJ2-2, with 10 bases that match TRBD2. The CDR3 is 17 residues long. The trim removed 3 bases at V and 4 bases at J, leaving 9 bases unmatched. Germline V gene lookup returns CDR1 SGDLS and CDR2 YYNGEE. For the CDR3, the DNA is TGTGCCAGCAGCGGCGGTTCCGGGACTAGCGTCACCGGGGAGCTGTTTTTT. As protein: CASSGGSGTSVTGELFF.

The V gene is TRBV19, the J gene TRBJ2-3; TRBD2 matches at 8 bases. The CDR3 covers 15 residues. The V gene end was trimmed by 3 bases and the J gene end by 6 bases; junction bases not matched to a gene: 8. Germline lookup yields CDR1 LNHDA and CDR2 SQIVND (reference sequence). Written as DNA, the CDR3 is TGTGCCAGTAGTATTTCCGGGACTAGGAACGATACGCAGTATTTT. Translation: CASSISGTRNDTQYF. The variable domain in full, completed from reference TRBV19 and TRBJ2-3, reads DGGITQSPKYLFRKEGQNVTLSCEQNLNHDAMYWYRQDPGQGLRLIYYSQIVNDFQKGDIAEGYSVSREKKESFPLTVTSAQKNPTAFYLCASSISGTRNDTQYFGPGTRLTVL.

This clone was seen once. Different DNA sequences within this sample yield the same CDR3. The rearrangement joins TRBV2 to TRBJ2-1, with 15 nucleotides matching TRBD2. With 4 bases clipped from V and 0 bases from J, the junction kept 4 bases outside the gene matches. The CDR3 is 18 residues long. Looked up from germline, CDR1 is SNHLY and CDR2 is FYNNEI. The CDR3 coding sequence is TGTGCCAGCAGTGGAGGACTAGCGGGGGGGAGCTCCTACAATGAGCAGTTCTTC. Residues: CASSGGLAGGSSYNEQFF.

V is TRBV25-1 and J is TRBJ2-1, with a possible D match to TRBD2 (7 bases). Trimming stripped 4 bases from V and 2 bases from J, with 12 bases between. Germline loops: CDR1 MGHDK, CDR2 SYGVNS. This CDR3 region has 15 residues. DNA of the CDR3: TGTGCCAGCAGTGCCTCGGGGGGCGCCTACAATGAGCAGTTCTTC. As protein: CASSASGGAYNEQFF.

Worth noting for this clone: Other DNA sequences from this sample encode an identical CDR3 as well. The chain joins TRBV30 to TRBJ2-5; D is perhaps TRBD2 (7 bases). The CDR3 loop spans 14 amino acids. Germline V gene lookup returns CDR1 GTSNPN and CDR2 SVGIG (reference sequence). V shed 0 bases and J shed 4 bases, with 12 bases lying between them. The chain's CDR3 is CAWSVGGAGETQYF. CDR3 coding DNA: TGTGCCTGGAGTGTTGGGGGGGCCGGAGAGACCCAGTACTTC. The full variable domain, in which reference TRBV30 and TRBJ2-5 provide the parts outside the CDR3, is SQTIHQWPATLVQPVGSPLSLECTVEGTSNPNLYWYRQAAGRGLQLLFYSVGIGQISSEVPQNLSASRPQDRQFILSSKKLLLSDSGFYLCAWSVGGAGETQYFGPGTRLLVL.

The chain carries TRBV5-3 and TRBJ1-2; D remains ambiguous. TRBV5-3 is noted as an ORF with a role that remains uncertain. This CDR3 region has 14 residues. The ends were cut back, 2 bases at V and 4 bases at J, with 12 bases in the middle. As DNA, the CDR3 is TGTGCCAGAAGCTTATGGGCAGTACCCTATGGCTACACCTTC. Amino acid sequence: CARSLWAVPYGYTF.

This chain links TRBV7-9 with TRBJ1-1, with no clear D. The germline V and J ends were trimmed by 2 bases and 11 bases, with 12 bases remaining between them. Looked up from germline, CDR1 is SEHNR and CDR2 is FQNEAQ (reference sequence). The CDR3 covers 12 residues. CDR3 nucleotide sequence: TGTGCCAGCAGCTTACTGACGGAGGCTGCTTTCTTT. Protein: CASSLLTEAAFF.